Below, 17 T cell receptor beta chains from the same sample are listed, as sequenced in a study of shared clonotypes between healthy human individuals. Libraries were prepared by immunoSEQ multiplex PCR; TCRdb keeps only in-frame clonotypes and omits some of them. Among about 2 million clones listed, around 95% were seen once. The source material was naive CD4+ T cells sorted from blood. Stated subset: CD45RA+ positively selected. These receptors all come from a man younger than 35 in good health.

In its sample, this clone was seen once. This sequence joins TRBV7-2 and TRBJ2-1; D is uncertain. Germline-derived CDR1 and CDR2 are SGHTA and FQGNSA. CDR3 length equals 15 residues. Trimming cost V 2 bases and J 4 bases, with 12 bases left between them. The CDR3 DNA follows: TGTGCCAGCAGCTTATTGATCAGCCTTTACAATGAGCAGTTCTTC. Amino acid sequence: CASSLLISLYNEQFF.

The chain is built from TRBV5-4 and TRBJ2-3; a possible D gene is TRBD2 (5 bases). In germline, CDR1 is SGHNT, CDR2 YYREEE (reference sequence). The V and J ends lost 4 bases and 2 bases respectively, with 11 bases between them. The CDR3 runs to 14 residues. CDR3 nucleotides: TGTGCCAGCAGCCGTGGTAGCGCCACAGATACGCAGTATTTT. It encodes CASSRGSATDTQYF.

This chain joins TRBV2 and TRBJ1-6; the match to TRBD1 covers 7 bases. Germline CDR1 reads SNHLY; CDR2 reads FYNNEI. V gave up 9 bases and J gave up 9 bases; unmatched junction bases: 8. This CDR3 has 13 amino acids. The CDR3 DNA follows: TGTGCCAGTGGGGGACAGATAATTTCACCCCTCCACTTT. This codes for CASGGQIISPLHF.

Remarks on this clone: Just one base apart from a much larger clone, this may be a read error. In the same sample, other DNA sequences code for this CDR3. V gene TRBV14 combines with J gene TRBJ1-2; possible D gene TRBD1, 5 bases. The V gene lost 0 bases and the J gene lost 6 bases, with 11 bases spanning the gap. The germline gives CDR1 SGHDN, CDR2 FVKESK. The CDR3 runs to 14 residues. CDR3 bases: TGTGCCAGCAGCCAAGACAAGGGGAACGATGGCTACACCTTC. Translation: CASSQDKGNDGYTF. Variable domain in full (rest from reference TRBV14 and TRBJ1-2): EAGVTQFPSHSVIEKGQTVTLRCDPISGHDNLYWYRRVMGKEIKFLLHFVKESKQDESGMPNNRFLAERTGGTYSTLKVQPAELEDSGVYFCASSQDKGNDGYTFGSGTRLTVV.

CDR3 sequence (DNA): TGTGCCAGCAGTTTGCGGGAGAACTCCTACGAGCAGTACTTC. The encoded protein is CASSLRENSYEQYF. This chain connects TRBV27 to TRBJ2-7; 7 nucleotides align to TRBD2. Germline CDR1 is MNHEY and CDR2 is SMNVEV (reference sequence). The J segment lost 0 bases and the V segment lost 3 bases, leaving 2 bases of the junction unmatched. The CDR3 totals 14 residues.

The chain uses TRBV5-6 and TRBJ1-1, with D unresolved. CDR1 and CDR2 (germline): SGHDT, YYEEEE. Trimming stripped 0 bases from V and 1 base from J, with 7 bases between. The CDR3 is 14 amino acids. The CDR3 bases are TGTGCCAGCAGCTTGGGCGTACCGAACACTGAAGCTTTCTTT. Its protein product is CASSLGVPNTEAFF.

This clone was seen only once. Other nucleotide sequences in the sample specify the same CDR3. J is TRBJ2-1 and V is TRBV10-3; 14 bases align to TRBD2. The CDR3 spans 16 residues. J gave up 0 bases and V 6 bases, and 1 base lay outside the gene matches. The V gene's germline CDR1 is ENHRY and CDR2 SYGVKD. Here the CDR3 DNA reads TGTGCCATCAGGGGGACTAGCGGGAGCTCCTACAATGAGCAGTTCTTC. The encoded protein is CAIRGTSGSSYNEQFF.

The table lists this clone with a count of one. The chain is built from TRBV4-1 and TRBJ2-5; D gene unclear. With 6 bases removed from V and 5 bases from J, the gap between germline ends came to 13 bases. From germline, CDR1 is MGHRA and CDR2 YSYEKL. The CDR3 has 13 amino acids. CDR3 nucleotide sequence: TGCGCCAGCAGTTGGACCCCGCAGGAGACCCAGTACTTC. This codes for CASSWTPQETQYF.

The chain combines TRBV2 with TRBJ1-1; D not resolved. This CDR3 contains 13 residues. Looked up from germline, CDR1 is SNHLY and CDR2 is FYNNEI. V shed 5 bases and J shed 1 base, with 8 bases lying between them. CDR3 sequence (DNA): TGTGCCAGCAGTCCAGCGGGGAACACTGAAGCTTTCTTT. Amino acids: CASSPAGNTEAFF.

The gene calls are TRBV2 and TRBJ2-3; maybe TRBD2 (6 bases). Trimming pared 9 bases from V and 2 bases from J, leaving 15 bases between. This CDR3 spans 14 amino acids. CDR1 is SNHLY, CDR2 FYNNEI, per germline. The DNA for the CDR3 is TGTGCCAGTAGTTTCGGGGGACCCACAGATACGCAGTATTTT. It encodes CASSFGGPTDTQYF.

This clone came up once. The J gene is TRBJ2-3, the V gene TRBV18; D call uncertain. Trimming shortened V by 3 bases and J by 4 bases, and 11 bases separated the two germline ends. CDR3 length: 14 amino acids. Per germline, CDR1 KGHSH and CDR2 LQKENI. CDR3 sequence (DNA): TGTGCCAGCTCACCGGTTCTGAGTCCAGATACGCAGTATTTT. Translated, it gives CASSPVLSPDTQYF.

The chain uses TRBV19 and TRBJ2-1, with D possibly matching TRBD2 (10 bases). Germline-derived CDR1 and CDR2 are LNHDA and SQIVND (reference sequence). The V end lost 8 bases, the J end lost 5 bases, and 34 bases lay between the germline ends. This CDR3 contains 20 residues. CDR3 sequence (DNA): TGTGCCAGTGGGGGACCGGGACAGGGACCCCGGACTAGCGGAAACAATGAGCAGTTCTTC. Translation gives CASGGPGQGPRTSGNNEQFF.

The rearrangement joins TRBV7-2 to TRBJ1-1, with 7 bases matching TRBD1. V lost 7 bases to trimming and J lost 0 bases; unmatched junction nucleotides: 11. Germline V lookup: CDR1 SGHTA, CDR2 FQGNSA. The CDR3 contains 16 residues. Here the CDR3 reads CASTLGETGMNTEAFF. The DNA of the CDR3 is TGTGCCAGCACCCTAGGGGAGACAGGGATGAACACTGAAGCTTTCTTT.

J is TRBJ1-1 and V is TRBV6-5; no firm D call. The length of the CDR3 is 15 residues. Trimming removed 0 bases at V and 5 bases at J, with 13 bases between. Germline V gene data show CDR1 as MNHEY and CDR2 as SVGAGI. CDR3 sequence reads: CASSYSRRGDTEAFF. The CDR3 DNA reads as TGTGCCAGCAGTTACTCTCGACGCGGAGATACTGAAGCTTTCTTT.

This chain links TRBV5-1 with TRBJ2-2, with 7 positions matching TRBD1. The CDR3 loop spans 13 amino acids. J lost 5 bases, V lost 4 bases, and 2 bases had no gene match. Per germline, CDR1 SGHRS and CDR2 YFSETQ. CDR3 sequence reads: CASSTGQTGELFF. CDR3 in DNA: TGCGCCAGCAGCACGGGACAGACCGGGGAGCTGTTTTTT.

A remark on this clone: Other DNA sequences in the same sample also yield this CDR3. V usage is TRBV19 and J usage is TRBJ2-2; D is uncertain. V was cut by 1 base and J by 3 bases, with 6 bases left in between. The V gene's germline CDR1 is LNHDA and CDR2 SQIVND (reference sequence). The CDR3 is 14 residues long. The CDR3 DNA reads as TGTGCCAGTAGTATAGGAGTAGACACCGGGGAGCTGTTTTTT. Translated, it gives CASSIGVDTGELFF. Full variable domain (remainder filled in from reference TRBV19 and TRBJ2-2): DGGITQSPKYLFRKEGQNVTLSCEQNLNHDAMYWYRQDPGQGLRLIYYSQIVNDFQKGDIAEGYSVSREKKESFPLTVTSAQKNPTAFYLCASSIGVDTGELFFGEGSRLTVL.

The chain recombines TRBV10-3 with TRBJ2-3; D might be TRBD2 (7 bases). CDR3 length: 15 residues. CDR1 is ENHRY and CDR2 is SYGVKD in the germline V gene. The V end was cut by 5 bases, the J end by 2 bases, with 14 bases between. CDR3 bases: TGTGCCATCAGTTACGGGGGGCGGGACACAGATACGCAGTATTTT. It yields the protein CAISYGGRDTDTQYF.